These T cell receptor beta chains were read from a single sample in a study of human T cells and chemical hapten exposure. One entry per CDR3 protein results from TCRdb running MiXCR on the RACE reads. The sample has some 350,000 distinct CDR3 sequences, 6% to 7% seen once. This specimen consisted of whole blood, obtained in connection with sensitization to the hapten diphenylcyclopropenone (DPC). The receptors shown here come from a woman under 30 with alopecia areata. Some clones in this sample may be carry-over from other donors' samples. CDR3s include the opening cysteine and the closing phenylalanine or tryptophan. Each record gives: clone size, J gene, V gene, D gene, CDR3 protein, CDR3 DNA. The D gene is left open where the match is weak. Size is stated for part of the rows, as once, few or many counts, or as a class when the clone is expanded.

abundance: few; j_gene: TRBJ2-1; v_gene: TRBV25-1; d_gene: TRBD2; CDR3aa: CASRTSGGRYNEQFF; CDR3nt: TGTGCCAGCAGAACTAGCGGGGGGAGATACAATGAGCAGTTCTTC
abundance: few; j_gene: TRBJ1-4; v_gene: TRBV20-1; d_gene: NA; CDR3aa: CSARGSDRTHF; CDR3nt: TGCAGTGCTAGAGGTTCCGACAGGACACATTTT
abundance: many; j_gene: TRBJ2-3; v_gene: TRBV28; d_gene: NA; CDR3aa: CASTKRAGWVSDTQYF; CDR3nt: TGTGCCAGCACCAAACGGGCAGGGTGGGTCTCAGATACGCAGTATTTT
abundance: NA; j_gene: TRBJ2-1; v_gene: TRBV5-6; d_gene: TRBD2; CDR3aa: CASSRSGGAYNEQFF; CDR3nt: TGTGCCAGCAGCCGGAGCGGGGGGGCCTACAATGAGCAGTTCTTC
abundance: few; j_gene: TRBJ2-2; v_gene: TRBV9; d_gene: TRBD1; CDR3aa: CASSGQGTNTGELFF; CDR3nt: TGTGCCAGCAGTGGACAGGGGACGAACACCGGGGAGCTGTTTTTT
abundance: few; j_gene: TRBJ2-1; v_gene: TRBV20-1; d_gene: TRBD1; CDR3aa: CSARPPTGGTYNEQFF; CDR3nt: TGCAGTGCTCGTCCCCCCACAGGGGGCACATACAATGAGCAGTTCTTC
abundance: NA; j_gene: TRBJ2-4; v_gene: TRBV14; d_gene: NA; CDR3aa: CASSRWAKGASIQYF; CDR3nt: TGTGCCAGCAGCCGATGGGCCAAAGGGGCCAGCATTCAGTACTTC
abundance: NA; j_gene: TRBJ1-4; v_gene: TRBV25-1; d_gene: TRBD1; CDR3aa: CASSEHRGPNEKLFF; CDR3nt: TGTGCCAGCAGTGAGCACAGGGGGCCTAATGAAAAACTGTTTTTT
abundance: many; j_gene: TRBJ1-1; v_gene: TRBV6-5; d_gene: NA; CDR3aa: CASSYSSGGLHTEAFF; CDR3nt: TGTGCCAGCAGTTACAGCTCTGGGGGCCTTCACACTGAAGCTTTCTTT
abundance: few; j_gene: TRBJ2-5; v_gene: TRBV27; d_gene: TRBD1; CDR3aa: CASSPTFGTEGETQYF; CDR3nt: TGTGCCAGCAGTCCTACCTTTGGGACAGAAGGAGAGACCCAGTACTTC
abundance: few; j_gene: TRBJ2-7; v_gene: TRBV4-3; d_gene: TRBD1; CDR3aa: CASSQGGTGDEQYF; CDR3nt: TGCGCCAGCAGCCAAGGAGGGACAGGGGACGAGCAGTACTTC
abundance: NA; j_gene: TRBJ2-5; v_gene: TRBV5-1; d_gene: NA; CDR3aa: CASSLGTPRGSQYF; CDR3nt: TGCGCCAGCAGCTTGGGGACCCCCCGGGGGTCCCAGTACTTC
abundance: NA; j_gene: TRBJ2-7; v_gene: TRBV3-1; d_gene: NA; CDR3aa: CASSQEWVTSYEQYF; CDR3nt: TGTGCCAGCAGCCAAGAGTGGGTTACGTCCTACGAGCAGTACTTC
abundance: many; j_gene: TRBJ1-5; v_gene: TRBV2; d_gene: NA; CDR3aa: CASKTVGYSNQPQHF; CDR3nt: TGTGCCAGCAAGACGGTGGGGTATAGCAATCAGCCCCAGCATTTT
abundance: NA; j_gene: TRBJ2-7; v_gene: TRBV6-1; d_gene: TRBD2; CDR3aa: CASRISGADSYEQYF; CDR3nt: TGTGCCAGCAGGATTAGCGGGGCTGACTCCTACGAGCAGTACTTC
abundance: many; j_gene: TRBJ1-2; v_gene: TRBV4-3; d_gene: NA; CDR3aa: CASSQEDTPRNYGYTF; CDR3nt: TGCGCCAGCAGCCAAGAGGACACTCCAAGGAACTATGGCTACACCTTC
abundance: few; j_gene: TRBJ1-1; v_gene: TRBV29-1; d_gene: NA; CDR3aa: CSVTPARDTEAFF; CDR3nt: TGCAGCGTTACCCCAGCAAGGGACACTGAAGCTTTCTTT
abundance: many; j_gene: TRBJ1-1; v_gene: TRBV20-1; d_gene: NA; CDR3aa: CSASPGTTEAFF; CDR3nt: TGCAGTGCTAGCCCTGGGACCACTGAAGCTTTCTTT
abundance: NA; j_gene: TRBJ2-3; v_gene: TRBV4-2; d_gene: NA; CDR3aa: CASSQDSSVLTTDTQYF; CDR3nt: TGTGCCAGCAGCCAAGATTCCTCGGTCCTGACCACAGATACGCAGTATTTT
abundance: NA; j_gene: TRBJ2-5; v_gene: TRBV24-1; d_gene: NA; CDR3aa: CATSGTDQETQYF; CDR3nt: TGTGCCACCAGTGGAACAGATCAAGAGACCCAGTACTTC
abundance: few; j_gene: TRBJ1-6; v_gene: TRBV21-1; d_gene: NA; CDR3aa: CASGSGIQPETVDSPLHF; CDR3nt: TGTGCCAGCGGGTCAGGGATTCAGCCTGAAACGGTGGATTCACCCCTCCACTTT
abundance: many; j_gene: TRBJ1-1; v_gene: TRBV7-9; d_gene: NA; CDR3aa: CASSLGLAEAFF; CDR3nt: TGTGCCAGCAGCTTGGGACTTGCTGAAGCTTTCTTT
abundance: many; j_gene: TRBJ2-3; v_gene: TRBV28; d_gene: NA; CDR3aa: CASSSTGEDTDTQYF; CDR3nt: TGTGCCAGCAGTTCCACAGGGGAGGACACAGATACGCAGTATTTT
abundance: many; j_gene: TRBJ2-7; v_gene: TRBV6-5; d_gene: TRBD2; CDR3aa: CASSSDERGRSYEQYF; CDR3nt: TGTGCCAGCAGTTCCGATGAGCGGGGCCGCTCCTACGAGCAGTACTTC
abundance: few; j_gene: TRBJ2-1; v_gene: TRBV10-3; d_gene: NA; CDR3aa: CAISESFPPVDEQFF; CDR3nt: TGTGCCATCAGTGAGTCGTTCCCACCCGTGGATGAGCAGTTCTTC
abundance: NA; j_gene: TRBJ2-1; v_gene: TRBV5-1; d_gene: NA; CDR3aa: CASSLLIRGKSYNEQFF; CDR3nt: TGCGCCAGCAGCTTGTTGATCAGGGGAAAGTCCTACAATGAGCAGTTCTTC
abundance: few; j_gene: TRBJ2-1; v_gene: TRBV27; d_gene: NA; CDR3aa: CASSLSMDSYNEQFF; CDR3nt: TGTGCCAGCAGTTTATCTATGGATTCCTACAATGAGCAGTTCTTC
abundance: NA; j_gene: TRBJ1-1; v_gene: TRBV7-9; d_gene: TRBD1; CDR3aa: CASSPPRQGATYEAFF; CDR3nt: TGTGCCAGCAGCCCACCCCGACAGGGTGCTACGTATGAAGCTTTCTTT
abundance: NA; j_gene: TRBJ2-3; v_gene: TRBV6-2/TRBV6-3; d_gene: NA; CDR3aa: CASSYGSGAGTDTQYF; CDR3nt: TGTGCCAGCAGTTACGGTTCGGGCGCGGGGACAGATACGCAGTATTTT
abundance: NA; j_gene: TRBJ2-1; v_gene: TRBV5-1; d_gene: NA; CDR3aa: CASRGDNEQFF; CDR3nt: TGCGCCAGCAGAGGGGACAATGAGCAGTTCTTC
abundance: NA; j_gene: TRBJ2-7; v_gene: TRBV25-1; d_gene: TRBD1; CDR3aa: CASEGQGDYEQYF; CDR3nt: TGTGCCAGCGAGGGACAGGGTGACTACGAGCAGTACTTC
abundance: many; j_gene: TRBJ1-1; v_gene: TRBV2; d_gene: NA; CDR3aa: CASREDPGAFF; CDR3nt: TGTGCCAGCAGGGAGGACCCGGGAGCTTTCTTT